The source of this T cell receptor (beta chain) is a study of CD8+CD57+ T cells in acquired aplastic anemia (dated by TCRdb to the late 2010s). A note on the overall study: Extracted DNA from sorted CD4+ and CD8+ cells averaged about 3 ug, ranging from about 0.17 to 30 ug. CD8+CD57+ expansion was defined as frequency above the mean frequency observed in healthy subjects. Study-level results and caveats: Although 25 to 30 CD8+ CDR3 sequences were shared by patients and controls, these sequences appeared highly expressed in patients and within the immunodominant clones of patients. Between patients and healthy controls, no significant difference in CD8+ Simpson's diversity was found (P=0.060).

Patients chosen for sequencing had shown expansion of CD8+CD57+ cells by flow cytometry. All patients had severe acquired aplastic anemia diagnosed by International Study of Aplastic Anemia and Agranulocytosis and Camitta criteria. No patient had received any therapy when blood was sampled. TCR repertoires of sorted CD4+ and CD8+ blood T cells from severe aplastic anemia patients and healthy subjects were deep-sequenced in the study. In the USA, patient enrollment took place under clinicaltrials.gov protocols 00001620, 01623167, 00001397, 00071045, 00081523 and 00961064. Ficoll-Paque density gradient centrifugation was used to isolate peripheral blood mononuclear cells. CD4+ and CD8+ T cells were sorted by FACS or magnetic beads before DNA extraction. Profiling of TCR beta VDJ combinations and CDR3 sequences used genomic DNA as the template. An Illumina HiSeq 2000 was used for TCR repertoire sequencing. The paper's data handling went like this. Repertoires were assessed using TRBV/TRBJ rearrangement plots, CDR3 size and DJ length profiles, and Simpson's diversity index. Whichever DNA sequence was most abundant in the deep sequencing data was defined as the immunodominant clone. CDR3 amino acid sequences were screened for sharing across subjects and compared with published repertoires and the VDJdb database. TCRdb reran the public reads through fastp at Q25 and MiXCR, keeping productive beta chains. Entries that share a CDR3 protein sequence are merged under the most common genes and DNA. In this record, the V and J calls reflect TCRdb's handling and not the investigators' own analysis. For this sample there are about 180,000 distinct CDR3 sequences; roughly 63% appear just once. Clones ranked in the top ten supply under 55% of the sample.

On this clonotype itself: Its antigen remains unidentified. No much larger clone is present one base from it, and per-base qualities are unavailable.

The sequenced sample was sorted CD4+, CD8+, or CD8+CD57+ T cells (not recorded which) from PBMCs. The receptor was isolated from a human donor with aplastic anemia.

The CDR3 reads CATSDTYGSSTDTQYF. The DNA reads as follows: TGTGCCACCAGTGATACTTACGGGAGTAGCACAGATACGCAGTATTTT. This receptor chain uses TRBV24-1 and TRBJ2-3; the D gene is possibly TRBD2, with 6 bases matching. The junction shows trimming of 3 bases on V and 0 bases on J, plus 12 bases between the germline ends. The CDR3 runs 16 residues from the cysteine to the phenylalanine. Left in the record is the CDR3 DNA by itself, 48 bases read in frame from the first base. According to the germline V gene, CDR1 reads KGHDR and CDR2 reads SFDVKD.